The 4 T cell receptor beta chains below were found in one sample sequenced in a study of vaccination effects on CD4 cells after COVID-19. Their cognate antigens are unknown. Peptide-pool stimulation followed by sequencing identified expanded antigen-specific CD4+ clonotypes in the ViraFEST assay. At the end of roughly ten days of culture, CD4+ T cells were isolated. Subjects were given two BNT162b2 or mRNA-1273 vaccine doses. Clones were read by immunoSEQ multiplex PCR, and TCRdb kept only the in-frame ones, dropping some. The sample consists of about 24,000 clones, roughly two thirds of them appearing once. The sample here was CD4+ T cells from PBMCs cultured with SARS-CoV-2 spike peptides, taken after COVID-19 vaccination. These receptors all stem from a human donor who received a COVID-19 vaccine.

The chain uses TRBV5-1 and TRBJ2-1, with 9 bases lining up with TRBD2. Losses at the gene ends were 0 bases for V and 9 bases for J; bases not matched to a gene: 7. Germline CDR1 reads SGHRS; CDR2 reads YFSETQ. CDR3 length: 15 residues. The CDR3 here is CASSLESGRSSEQFF. The CDR3 bases are TGCGCCAGCAGCTTGGAGAGCGGGAGGAGTAGTGAGCAGTTCTTC.

The V call is TRBV10-2, the J call TRBJ2-1, with TRBD2 matching 9 bases. CDR1 is WSHSY, CDR2 SAAADI, per germline. V lost 0 bases to trimming and J lost 7 bases; unmatched junction nucleotides: 13. CDR3 length: 18 residues. Here the CDR3 DNA reads TGCGCCAGCAGTGAGTCGGGGGCTAGCGGGACACTATTGAATGAGCAGTTCTTC. Amino acid sequence: CASSESGASGTLLNEQFF.

This chain uses TRBV18 with TRBJ2-2; 9 bases align to TRBD1. V lost 3 bases, J lost 0 bases, and 5 bases stayed unmatched. Germline V gene sequence: CDR1 KGHSH, CDR2 LQKENI. This CDR3 is built from 17 residues. The CDR3: CASSPLGQGANTGELFF. CDR3 nucleotides: TGTGCCAGCTCACCCCTGGGACAGGGAGCGAACACCGGGGAGCTGTTTTTT. The variable domain in full, completed from reference TRBV18 and TRBJ2-2, reads NAGVMQNPRHLVRRRGQEARLRCSPMKGHSHVYWYRQLPEEGLKFMVYLQKENIIDESGMPKERFSAEFPKEGPSILRIQQVVRGDSAAYFCASSPLGQGANTGELFFGEGSRLTVL.

This clone was found a few times. This rearrangement joins TRBV27 to TRBJ2-2; D not certain. The CDR3 spans 15 residues. V dropped 2 bases and J dropped 7 bases, with 14 bases sitting between them. The V gene's germline CDR1 is MNHEY and CDR2 SMNVEV (reference sequence). CDR3 in amino acids: CASSLARDWNGELFF. The CDR3 coding sequence is TGTGCCAGCAGTTTAGCCCGAGACTGGAACGGGGAGCTGTTTTTT.